These T cell receptor beta chains were read from a single sample in a study of T cell responses to AZD1222 COVID-19 vaccine. Sequencing was performed with immunoSEQ multiplex PCR; in TCRdb, only in-frame clones are kept and a portion is missing. Here the sample spans about 120,000 clones, around 87% being singletons. Sequenced here: peripheral blood, sampled on day 0 of AZD1222 vaccination. These TCRs come from an adult in good health. CDR3s include the opening cysteine and the closing phenylalanine or tryptophan. A D gene is named only where the DNA matches it firmly. Size tells how often a clone was seen (once, few, many) or the class of an expanded clone, and some rows leave it out.

J: TRBJ2-3
length: 13
size: once
D: .
V: TRBV7-3
CDR3: CASKETGTDTQYF
DNA: TGTGCCAGCAAAGAAACAGGCACAGATACGCAGTATTTT

J: TRBJ2-1
length: 11
size: .
D: .
V: TRBV3-1/TRBV3-2
CDR3: CASSLLGQQFF
DNA: TGTGCCAGCAGCCTTCTAGGACAGCAGTTCTTC

J: TRBJ2-1
length: 15
size: .
D: TRBD2
V: TRBV11-2
CDR3: CASSFGSGRHNEQFF
DNA: TGTGCCAGCAGCTTTGGTAGCGGGAGACACAATGAGCAGTTCTTC

J: TRBJ2-3
length: 13
size: few
D: .
V: TRBV9
CDR3: CASSVGTTDTQYF
DNA: TGTGCCAGCAGCGTCGGGACCACAGATACGCAGTATTTT

J: TRBJ1-1
length: 12
size: once
D: .
V: TRBV18
CDR3: CASHIMNTEAFF
DNA: TGTGCCAGCCACATCATGAACACTGAAGCTTTCTTT

J: TRBJ1-2
length: 15
size: few
D: TRBD1
V: TRBV9
CDR3: CASSPGQGINYGYTF
DNA: TGTGCCAGCAGCCCGGGACAGGGAATCAACTATGGCTACACCTTC

J: TRBJ1-1
length: 14
size: .
D: .
V: TRBV5-4
CDR3: CASRPAGLDTEAFF
DNA: TGTGCCAGCAGACCAGCCGGGTTGGACACTGAAGCTTTCTTT

J: TRBJ1-2
length: 15
size: .
D: .
V: TRBV4-3
CDR3: CASSSSPENPYGYTF
DNA: TGCGCCAGCAGCTCATCCCCTGAGAACCCCTATGGCTACACCTTC

J: TRBJ2-3
length: 16
size: .
D: TRBD2
V: TRBV4-3
CDR3: CASSQELAGGRDTQYF
DNA: TGCGCCAGCAGCCAAGAGCTAGCGGGAGGCAGGGATACGCAGTATTTT

J: TRBJ1-1
length: 13
size: .
D: .
V: TRBV7-8
CDR3: CASSREAWSEAFF
DNA: TGTGCCAGCAGCCGGGAGGCATGGAGTGAAGCTTTCTTT

J: TRBJ2-3
length: 14
size: .
D: .
V: TRBV6-2/TRBV6-3
CDR3: CASSYGGWTDTQYF
DNA: TGTGCCAGCAGTTACGGGGGGTGGACAGATACGCAGTATTTT